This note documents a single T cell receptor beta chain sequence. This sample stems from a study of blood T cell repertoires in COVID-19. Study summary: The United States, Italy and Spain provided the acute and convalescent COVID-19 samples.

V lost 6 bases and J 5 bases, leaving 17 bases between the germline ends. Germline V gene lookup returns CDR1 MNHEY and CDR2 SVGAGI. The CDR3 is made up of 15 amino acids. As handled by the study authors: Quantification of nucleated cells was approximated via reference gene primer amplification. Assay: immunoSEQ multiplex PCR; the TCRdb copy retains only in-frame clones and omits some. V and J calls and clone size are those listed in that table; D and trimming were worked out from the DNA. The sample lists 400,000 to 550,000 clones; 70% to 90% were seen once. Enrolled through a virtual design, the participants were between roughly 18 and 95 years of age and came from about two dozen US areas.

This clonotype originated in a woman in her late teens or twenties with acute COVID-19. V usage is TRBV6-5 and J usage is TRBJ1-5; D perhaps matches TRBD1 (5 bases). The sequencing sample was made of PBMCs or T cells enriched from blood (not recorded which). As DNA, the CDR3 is TGTGCCAGCAGCCTCAGGGTCACCCGTGATCAGCCCCAGCATTTT. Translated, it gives CASSLRVTRDQPQHF.